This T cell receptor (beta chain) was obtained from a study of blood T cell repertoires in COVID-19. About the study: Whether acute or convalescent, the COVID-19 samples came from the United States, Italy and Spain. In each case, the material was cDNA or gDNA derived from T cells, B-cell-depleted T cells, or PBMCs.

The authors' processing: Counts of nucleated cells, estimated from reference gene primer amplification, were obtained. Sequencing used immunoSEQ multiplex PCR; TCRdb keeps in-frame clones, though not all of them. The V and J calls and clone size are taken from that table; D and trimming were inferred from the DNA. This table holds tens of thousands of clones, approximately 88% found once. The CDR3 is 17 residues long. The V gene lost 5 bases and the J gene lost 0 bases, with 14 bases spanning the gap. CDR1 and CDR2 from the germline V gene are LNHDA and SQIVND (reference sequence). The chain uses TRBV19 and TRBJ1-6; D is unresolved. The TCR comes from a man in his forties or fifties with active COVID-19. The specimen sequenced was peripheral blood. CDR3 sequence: CASSSILTSSYNSPLHF. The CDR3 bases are TGTGCCAGTAGTTCGATTCTGACAAGCTCCTATAATTCACCCCTCCACTTT.